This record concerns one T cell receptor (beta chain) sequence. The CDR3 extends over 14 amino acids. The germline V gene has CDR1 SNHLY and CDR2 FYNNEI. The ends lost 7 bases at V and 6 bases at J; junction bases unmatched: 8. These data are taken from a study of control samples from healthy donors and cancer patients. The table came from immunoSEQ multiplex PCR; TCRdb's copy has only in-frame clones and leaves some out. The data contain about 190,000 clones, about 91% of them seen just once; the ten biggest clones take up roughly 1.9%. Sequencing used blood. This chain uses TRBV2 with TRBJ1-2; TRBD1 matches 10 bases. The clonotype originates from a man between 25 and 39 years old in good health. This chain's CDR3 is CASIPGQGTNGYTF. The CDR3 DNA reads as TGTGCCAGCATCCCGGGACAGGGGACTAATGGCTACACCTTC.